The rows below give T cell receptor beta chains drawn from one sample of a study of blood T cells in healthy people across ages. TCRdb recomputed calls from the 5' RACE reads with MiXCR, one row per CDR3 protein. Here the sample spans about 780,000 distinct CDR3 sequences, approximately 67% being singletons. The sequenced sample consisted of blood. These receptors all stem from a man aged 25 to 40 in good health. Each CDR3 is given with its conserved first and last residue. D genes are given only for firm matches.

>TRBV5-1|TRBD1|TRBJ2-7
CASSGQGTKGDEQYF
>TRBV7-9|-|TRBJ1-5
CASSPTGANQPQHF
>TRBV5-1|TRBD2|TRBJ2-3
CASSLAGHPTDTQYF
>TRBV15|-|TRBJ2-1
CATSRASDSAAQFF
>TRBV27|-|TRBJ1-2
CASRDGYGYTF
>TRBV6-5|-|TRBJ1-2
CASSYSGPSYGYTF
>TRBV20-1|-|TRBJ2-7
CSVSGPYEQYF
>TRBV6-1|TRBD1|TRBJ2-1
CASRTGQGGEQFF
>TRBV18|-|TRBJ1-2
CASSPNQATNYGYTF
>TRBV12-3/TRBV12-4|TRBD2|TRBJ2-1
CASSLEGRGGFNEQFF
>TRBV15|-|TRBJ2-5
CATSREGRAAQETQYF
>TRBV20-1|TRBD1|TRBJ2-7
CNALRDRVSYEQYF
>TRBV11-1|-|TRBJ2-7
CASSAGTYEQYF
>TRBV20-1|-|TRBJ2-7
CSARSLYEQYF
>TRBV4-1|-|TRBJ1-5
CASSQSQRSNQPQHF
>TRBV29-1|TRBD2|TRBJ2-3
CSVGTSGTDTQYF
>TRBV6-5|-|TRBJ2-4
CASRQLFGDIQYF
>TRBV11-1|TRBD1|TRBJ2-7
CASSTPGQAYPYEQYF
>TRBV29-1|-|TRBJ1-2
CSVVWGRGGYTF
>TRBV20-1|-|TRBJ2-7
CSAGRGPRPLYEQYF
>TRBV28|-|-
CASSYLTGDRSYEQYF
>TRBV7-9|-|TRBJ2-5
CASTAGWGETQYF
>TRBV7-3|-|TRBJ2-3
CASSLRRDRADTQYF
>TRBV28|-|TRBJ2-4
CASSHTVAAKNIQYF
>TRBV20-1|TRBD1|TRBJ1-4
CSAVDRGKLFF
>TRBV21-1|-|TRBJ2-7
CASSKGTGRYRHEQYF
>TRBV6-6|TRBD2|TRBJ2-3
CASSASGGSGQYF
>TRBV4-3|-|TRBJ1-4
CASSQAKSTNEKLFF